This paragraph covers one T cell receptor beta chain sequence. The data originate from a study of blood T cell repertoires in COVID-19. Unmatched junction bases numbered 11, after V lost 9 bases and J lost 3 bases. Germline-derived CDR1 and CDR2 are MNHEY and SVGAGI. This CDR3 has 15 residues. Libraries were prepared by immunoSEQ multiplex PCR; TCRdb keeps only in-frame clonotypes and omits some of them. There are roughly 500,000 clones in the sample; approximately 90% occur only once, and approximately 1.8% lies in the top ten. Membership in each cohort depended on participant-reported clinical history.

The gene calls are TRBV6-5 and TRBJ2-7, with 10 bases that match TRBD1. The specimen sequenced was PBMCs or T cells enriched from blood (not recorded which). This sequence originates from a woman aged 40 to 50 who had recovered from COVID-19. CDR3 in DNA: TGTGCCAGTATCATCCCGGGACAGGGGAACTACGAGCAGTACTTC. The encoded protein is CASIIPGQGNYEQYF.